These 30 T cell receptor beta chains came from one sample sequenced in a study of response to subunit inactivated influenza vaccine. TCRdb ran MiXCR on the RT-PCR reads and lists one entry per CDR3 protein. The data hold approximately 250,000 distinct CDR3 sequences, with 12% observed a single time. Sequencing used non-naive T cells sorted from PBMCs, obtained 14 to 15 days before vaccination. The receptors were gathered from a man aged 45-60 years who received an inactivated influenza vaccine.

To note about this clonotype: A much larger clone differs by one base, so this may be a read error. The rearrangement links TRBV3-1 to TRBJ2-7; D might be TRBD2 (7 bases). Germline CDR1 is LGHDT and CDR2 is YNNKEL (reference sequence). The CDR3 extends over 15 amino acids. The CDR3 here is CASCQDPRGGYEQYF. CDR3 DNA: TGTGCCAGCTGCCAAGATCCCAGGGGAGGGTACGAGCAGTACTTC.

Concerning this clonotype: Compared with germline, one end of the junction differs, possibly owing to a read error. The chain couples TRBV3-1 to TRBJ2-1; 10 bases match TRBD1. The CDR3 is 19 amino acids. Germline CDR1 reads LGHDT; CDR2 reads YNNKEL (reference sequence). The CDR3 DNA follows: TGTACCAGCAGTTTACCCGGGACAGGGGTGGGGCTAGGGTTTAATGAGCAGTTCTTC. Protein sequence: CTSSLPGTGVGLGFNEQFF.

In this sample, this clonotype turned up many times. This rearrangement joins TRBV5-1 to TRBJ1-1; 7 bases map to TRBD1. Germline trimming cut 5 bases from V and 1 base from J; bases unmatched to any gene: 5. Germline loops: CDR1 SGHRS, CDR2 YFSETQ. This CDR3 contains 14 residues. The CDR3, as DNA: TGCGCCAGCAGATTTGACAGGGCGAACACTGAAGCTTTCTTT. Its translation is CASRFDRANTEAFF.

This clonotype was detected a few times. This chain uses TRBV9 with TRBJ2-2; 10 nucleotides agree with TRBD1. The CDR3 consists of 16 residues. J gave up 5 bases and V 2 bases, and 6 bases lay outside the gene matches. Per germline, CDR1 SGDLS and CDR2 YYNGEE. The CDR3 sequence: CASSVGGTGVTGELFF. The CDR3 bases are TGTGCCAGCAGCGTGGGGGGGACAGGGGTGACCGGGGAGCTGTTTTTT.

This clonotype was counted ten times or more. V gene TRBV10-2 combines with J gene TRBJ2-2; a weak D match, TRBD1 (6 bases). With 7 bases removed from V and 5 bases from J, the gap between germline ends came to 8 bases. Germline-derived CDR1 and CDR2 are WSHSY and SAAADI. The CDR3 is 12 amino acids. The CDR3 sequence is CASIQGTGELFF. CDR3 nucleotide sequence: TGCGCCAGCATACAGGGAACCGGGGAGCTGTTTTTT.

The rearrangement joins TRBV6-4 to TRBJ2-3, with TRBD2 matching over 9 bases. Germline CDR1 reads MRHNA; CDR2 reads SNTAGT. J gave up 6 bases and V 8 bases, and 18 bases lay outside the gene matches. CDR3 length: 17 residues. CDR3 in amino acids: CASAGVSAGGPADTQYF. Here the CDR3 DNA reads TGTGCCAGCGCCGGGGTGTCGGCGGGAGGGCCAGCGGATACGCAGTATTTT.

Remarks on this clonotype: A read error may account for a junction end that differs from germline. CDR3 nucleotide sequence: TGTGCCAGCAGTAGGGACAGCTACGAGGAGTACTTC. Translated, it gives CASSRDSYEEYF. The chain uses TRBV6-2 or TRBV6-3 and TRBJ2-7, with 7 nucleotides matching TRBD1. CDR3 length: 12 residues. Germline V gene sequence: CDR1 MNHEY, CDR2 SVGEGT.

In this sample, this clonotype turned up many times. This chain joins TRBV12-3 or TRBV12-4 and TRBJ1-2, with D unresolved. The V end lost 5 bases, the J end lost 4 bases, and 14 bases lay between the germline ends. The CDR3 contains 14 residues. CDR3 bases: TGTGCCAGCAGTCCCAGTTCAGGTCCCTATGGCTACACCTTC. This sequence encodes CASSPSSGPYGYTF.

This clonotype was detected ten times or more. The chain couples TRBV12-3 or TRBV12-4 to TRBJ2-1, with TRBD1 matching over 8 bases. This CDR3 spans 13 amino acids. Trimming removed 6 bases from V and 12 bases from J; junction bases left unmatched: 10. The CDR3 sequence is CASSRNQGAGQFF. For the CDR3, the DNA is TGTGCCAGCAGCCGAAACCAGGGGGCGGGGCAGTTCTTC.

A note on this clonotype: At one boundary the junction diverges from the germline segment, which might be a read error. The V gene is TRBV28, the J gene TRBJ2-5; D gene uncertain. Germline values: CDR1 MDHEN, CDR2 SYDVKM. This CDR3 spans 12 amino acids. The CDR3 coding sequence is TGTGCCAGCAGTTTGTTAGAGGAGAGCCAGTACTTC. Encoded protein: CASSLLEESQYF.

DNA of the CDR3: TGTGCCAGCAGGAAGCGGGGGGGCACCGGGGAGCTGTTTTTT. Protein product: CASRKRGGTGELFF. The chain recombines TRBV6-1 with TRBJ2-2, with TRBD2 matching over 10 bases. CDR3 length: 14 residues. The germline V gene encodes CDR1 MNHNS and CDR2 SASEGT. V lost 6 bases and J lost 4; bases outside the gene matches: 2.

This clonotype was found many times. This chain connects TRBV2 to TRBJ2-7, with 7 bases lining up with TRBD1. The CDR3 is made up of 13 amino acids. Germline V lookup: CDR1 SNHLY, CDR2 FYNNEI. V dropped 4 bases and J dropped 4; count of bases not matched to a gene: 4. Here the CDR3 reads CASSGGQLYEQYF. CDR3 sequence (DNA): TGTGCCAGCAGTGGGGGACAGTTGTACGAGCAGTACTTC.

The chain combines TRBV6-1 with TRBJ2-7, with TRBD1 identical over 8 bases. The CDR3 extends over 17 amino acids. Germline values: CDR1 MNHNS, CDR2 SASEGT. The J segment lost 2 bases and the V segment lost 5 bases, leaving 14 bases of the junction unmatched. The CDR3 spells CASSLYTGTGIPYEQYF. Written as DNA, the CDR3 is TGTGCCAGCAGTCTCTATACCGGGACAGGTATACCCTACGAGCAGTACTTC.

The table lists this clonotype with a count of one. The chain couples TRBV3-1 to TRBJ2-4; a weak D match, TRBD1 (5 bases). Germline CDR1 reads LGHDT; CDR2 reads YNNKEL (reference sequence). This CDR3 has 12 amino acids. With 4 bases removed from V and 16 bases from J, the gap between germline ends came to 17 bases. The CDR3: CASSPAGQSQYF. In DNA, the CDR3 is TGTGCCAGCAGCCCGGCAGGACAAAGTCAATACTTC.

This clonotype was counted ten times or more. This sequence joins TRBV20-1 and TRBJ2-7; D unclear. The CDR3 spans 13 residues. V lost 5 bases and J 4 bases, leaving 15 bases between the germline ends. Per germline, CDR1 DFQATT and CDR2 SNEGSKA (reference sequence). The CDR3 bases are TGCAGTGCTGCCCCCGGTACTGCTTACGAGCAGTACTTC. Protein: CSAAPGTAYEQYF.

There are many counts of this clonotype. The chain uses TRBV9 and TRBJ1-1; D is unclear. The CDR3 runs to 13 residues. CDR1 and CDR2 (germline): SGDLS, YYNGEE. Trimming removed 2 bases from V and 3 bases from J, with 8 bases in between. The CDR3 DNA follows: TGTGCCAGCAGCGTCGGGGAATACACTGAAGCTTTCTTT. It yields the protein CASSVGEYTEAFF.

Ten or more counts support this clonotype. V gene TRBV11-2 combines with J gene TRBJ2-1; D remains ambiguous. The CDR3 is 12 residues long. Trimming shortened V by 3 bases and J by 6 bases, and 6 bases separated the two germline ends. CDR1 is SGHAT and CDR2 is FQNNGV in the germline V gene. The CDR3 here is CASSFGLNEQFF. The DNA for the CDR3 is TGTGCCAGCAGCTTTGGCCTCAATGAGCAGTTCTTC.

This chain joins TRBV5-1 and TRBJ2-7; D gene uncertain. The CDR3 sequence is 13 residues long. The ends were cut back, 3 bases at V and 4 bases at J, with 11 bases in the middle. Germline assignment: CDR1 SGHRS and CDR2 YFSETQ. The CDR3 sequence is CASSSLGEYEQYF. The CDR3 nucleotides are TGCGCCAGCAGCTCCTTAGGAGAGTACGAGCAGTACTTC.

This clonotype was detected only a few times. The chain employs TRBV4-2 and TRBJ2-2; the match to TRBD2 covers 12 bases. In germline, CDR1 is LGHNA, CDR2 YNFKEQ. CDR3 size: 18 residues. J was trimmed by 3 bases and V by 0 bases; bases with no gene match: 5. The CDR3 sequence is CASSQETLAGGYTGELFF. The CDR3 DNA reads TGTGCCAGCAGCCAAGAAACACTAGCGGGAGGTTACACCGGGGAGCTGTTTTTT.

In its sample, this clonotype was seen many times. This rearrangement joins TRBV28 to TRBJ2-5, with a weak D call TRBD2 (6 bases). The CDR3 sequence is 14 residues long. CDR1 and CDR2 from the germline V gene are MDHEN and SYDVKM. The germline V and J ends were trimmed by 3 bases and 4 bases, with 12 bases remaining between them. The CDR3 DNA reads TGTGCCAGCAGTTTGATTAGCGGCCGAGAGACCCAGTACTTC. Amino acid sequence: CASSLISGRETQYF. Based on the CDR3 plus reference TRBV28 and TRBJ2-5, the full variable domain is DVKVTQSSRYLVKRTGEKVFLECVQDMDHENMFWYRQDPGLGLRLIYFSYDVKMKEKGDIPEGYSVSREKKERFSLILESASTNQTSMYLCASSLISGRETQYFGPGTRLLVL.

This chain joins TRBV29-1 and TRBJ2-3; 10 bases match TRBD2. J lost 2 bases, V lost 3 bases, and 11 bases had no gene match. The CDR3 loop spans 17 amino acids. The germline CDR1 and CDR2 sequences are SQVTM and ANQGSEA. The CDR3 region is CSVDNLAGVDLTDTQYF. The CDR3 nucleotides read TGCAGCGTTGATAACCTAGCGGGAGTGGATCTCACAGATACGCAGTATTTT.

This sequence joins TRBV6-1 and TRBJ2-7; possibly TRBD1 or TRBD2 for D (5 bases each). The germline gives CDR1 MNHNS, CDR2 SASEGT. Trimming left V 6 bases short and J 3 bases short, with 12 bases between. This CDR3 region has 13 residues. CDR3 DNA: TGTGCCAGCAGCCGGGACGGATACTACGAGCAGTACTTC. It codes for CASSRDGYYEQYF.

This clonotype was recorded at least ten times. The chain has TRBV20-1 and TRBJ1-5; D unresolved. CDR3 length equals 13 residues. Trimming removed 3 bases at V and 4 bases at J, with 10 bases between. From germline, CDR1 is DFQATT and CDR2 SNEGSKA (reference sequence). In DNA form, the CDR3 reads TGCAGTGCTAGGGGCAGCTATAATCAGCCCCAGCATTTT. Translating gives CSARGSYNQPQHF.

This clonotype was recorded many times. The V call is TRBV5-1, the J call TRBJ2-2, with unresolved D. Trimming removed 0 bases from V and 6 bases from J, with 6 bases in between. The germline gives CDR1 SGHRS, CDR2 YFSETQ. CDR3 length: 13 amino acids. As DNA, the CDR3 is TGCGCCAGCAGCTTGGCAAGTGCCGGGGAGCTGTTTTTT. Protein sequence: CASSLASAGELFF.

This clonotype has a handful of counts. The chain combines TRBV3-1 with TRBJ2-1; D may be TRBD1 (6 bases). The CDR3 totals 13 residues. Per the germline V gene, CDR1 is LGHDT and CDR2 is YNNKEL (reference sequence). Trimming stripped 3 bases from V and 7 bases from J, with 10 bases between. The CDR3, as DNA: TGTGCCAGCAGCCAGGGGGCAAGGAATGAGCAGTTCTTC. This encodes CASSQGARNEQFF.

This clonotype was counted many times. This rearrangement joins TRBV29-1 to TRBJ2-1; maybe TRBD2 (6 bases). The ends were cut back, 4 bases at V and 0 bases at J, with 10 bases in the middle. This CDR3 is built from 14 residues. The germline CDR1 and CDR2 sequences are SQVTM and ANQGSEA. The chain's CDR3 is CSVVLGSSYNEQFF. The CDR3 coding sequence is TGCAGCGTTGTTCTCGGGAGCTCCTACAATGAGCAGTTCTTC.

The chain joins TRBV20-1 to TRBJ2-4; D is ambiguous. The CDR3 length is 12 residues. Germline loops: CDR1 DFQATT, CDR2 SNEGSKA (reference sequence). V was shortened by 6 bases and J by 9 bases, with 15 bases between the two germline ends. As DNA, the CDR3 is TGCAGTGCCAAGCCGTCAGAAATCATTCAGTACTTC. Amino acid sequence: CSAKPSEIIQYF.

This clonotype was counted a few times. This rearrangement joins TRBV15 to TRBJ2-3, with a possible D match to TRBD1 (5 bases). V was pared by 4 bases and J by 0 bases, with 23 bases between. Looked up from germline, CDR1 is LNHNV and CDR2 is YYDKDF (reference sequence). This CDR3 has 19 amino acids. DNA of the CDR3: TGTGCCACCAGCACCTACACAGGTGGCCCCCTCGTTAGCACAGATACGCAGTATTTT. Translating it yields CATSTYTGGPLVSTDTQYF.

With respect to this clonotype: One junction end does not reproduce the germline sequence, and a read error may be involved. V is TRBV9 and J is TRBJ2-2; no reliable D call. In germline, CDR1 is SGDLS, CDR2 YYNGEE. This CDR3 contains 16 residues. The CDR3 nucleotides are TGTGCCAGCAGCGCATACCCTAGTCCGAACACCCGGGAGCTGTTTTTT. This gives the protein CASSAYPSPNTRELFF. Based on the CDR3 plus reference TRBV9 and TRBJ2-2, the full variable domain is DSGVTQTPKHLITATGQRVTLRCSPRSGDLSVYWYQQSLDQGLQFLIQYYNGEERAKGNILERFSAQQFPDLHSELNLSSLELGDSALYFCASSAYPSPNTRELFFGEGSRLTVL.

The chain has TRBV7-2 and TRBJ2-3; 7 nucleotides line up with TRBD2. This CDR3 contains 17 residues. The germline V gene has CDR1 SGHTA and CDR2 FQGNSA. V was pared by 3 bases and J by 1 base, with 10 bases of the junction left unmatched. The CDR3 DNA is TGTGCCAGCAGCTTGCGGGCGGGAGTTTTGGGCACAGATACGCAGTATTTT. Translating it yields CASSLRAGVLGTDTQYF.